Listed here are 14 T cell receptor beta chains from one sample, sequenced in a study of beta chain features in type 1 diabetes. The authors reverse transcribed all of the isolated RNA, so sequencing captured expressed TCRB transcripts. Some clones are missing from TCRdb's copy, which holds only in-frame ones; the method was immunoSEQ multiplex PCR. The sample lists hundreds of thousands of clones; around 16% were seen once. The sample was naive CD4+ T cells from blood. The receptors come from a man younger than 35 in good health.

This clone has just a few counts. The chain is built from TRBV6-1 and TRBJ2-5; 7 bases agree with TRBD1. This CDR3 is 14 amino acids long. Germline V gene lookup returns CDR1 MNHNS and CDR2 SASEGT. V shed 5 bases, J shed 1 base, and the junction held 4 bases outside the gene matches. The CDR3 spells CASSPYRGQETQYF. The DNA of the CDR3 is TGTGCCAGCAGTCCGTACAGGGGCCAAGAGACCCAGTACTTC.

The rearrangement links TRBV6-6 to TRBJ2-7; D gene unclear. The CDR3 contains 11 residues. Germline V gene data show CDR1 as MNHNY and CDR2 as SVGAGI (reference sequence). V lost 6 bases and J lost 1, with 4 bases in between. In nucleotides, the CDR3 is TGTGCCAGCAGCAGATCCTACGAGCAGTACTTC. Its translation is CASSRSYEQYF.

The sample holds a few counts of this clone. This same CDR3 is encoded by further DNA sequences in the sample. DNA of the CDR3: TGTGCCAGCAGGGACAGCTACAATGAGCAGTTCTTC. This codes for CASRDSYNEQFF. The V call is TRBV6-6, the J call TRBJ2-1; perhaps TRBD1 as D (6 bases). The V gene lost 6 bases and the J gene lost 3 bases, with 6 bases spanning the gap. The CDR3 is made up of 12 amino acids. Looked up from germline, CDR1 is MNHNY and CDR2 is SVGAGI (reference sequence).

This clone was detected only a few times. V and J are TRBV5-1 and TRBJ1-2; a possible D gene is TRBD1 (6 bases). The V and J ends lost 3 bases and 1 base respectively, with 16 bases between them. Germline V CDR1 and CDR2: SGHRS, YFSETQ. CDR3 size: 16 residues. This chain's CDR3 is CASSWGADRSNYGYTF. In DNA, the CDR3 is TGCGCCAGCAGCTGGGGCGCCGACAGGAGTAACTATGGCTACACCTTC. The complete variable domain, with remaining parts taken from reference TRBV5-1 and TRBJ1-2, reads KAGVTQTPRYLIKTRGQQVTLSCSPISGHRSVSWYQQTPGQGLQFLFEYFSETQRNKGNFPGRFSGRQFSNSRSEMNVSTLELGDSALYLCASSWGADRSNYGYTFGSGTRLTVV.

The gene calls are TRBV6-1 and TRBJ1-1; no reliable D call. The CDR3 totals 11 residues. Trimming pared 8 bases from V and 4 bases from J, leaving 8 bases between. Germline V gene lookup returns CDR1 MNHNS and CDR2 SASEGT. This CDR3 reads CASGRRTEAFF. The DNA of the CDR3 is TGTGCCAGCGGCCGACGCACTGAAGCTTTCTTT.

The DNA for the CDR3 is TGTGCCATCAGCGGACAGACCGACGGGGAGCTGTTTTTT. This encodes CAISGQTDGELFF. The rearrangement joins TRBV10-3 to TRBJ2-2; a possible D gene is TRBD1 (6 bases). The V gene lost 6 bases and the J gene lost 7 bases, with 12 bases spanning the gap. Germline V gene sequence: CDR1 ENHRY, CDR2 SYGVKD. CDR3 length: 13 amino acids.

This clone has just a few counts. The rearrangement links TRBV5-1 to TRBJ2-1, with 12 bases that match TRBD2. CDR1 and CDR2 (germline): SGHRS, YFSETQ. V shed 4 bases and J 3 bases; nucleotides not matched to a gene: 8. The CDR3 has 17 residues. In nucleotides, the CDR3 is TGCGCCAGCAGCGCCGTAGGGACTAGCGGGTACTACAATGAGCAGTTCTTC. This codes for CASSAVGTSGYYNEQFF. Looking up the rest from reference TRBV5-1 and TRBJ2-1 gives the full variable domain: KAGVTQTPRYLIKTRGQQVTLSCSPISGHRSVSWYQQTPGQGLQFLFEYFSETQRNKGNFPGRFSGRQFSNSRSEMNVSTLELGDSALYLCASSAVGTSGYYNEQFFGPGTRLTVL.

The chain couples TRBV18 to TRBJ2-3; D remains unclear. The CDR3 has 16 residues. Trimming shortened V by 2 bases and J by 0 bases, and 12 bases separated the two germline ends. Germline assignment: CDR1 KGHSH and CDR2 LQKENI. CDR3 DNA sequence: TGTGCCAGCTCACCAAAGCCAGCTGTAAGCACAGATACGCAGTATTTT. Its translation: CASSPKPAVSTDTQYF.

This clone has a handful of counts. The chain couples TRBV29-1 to TRBJ2-1; TRBD2 aligns across 13 bases. The J segment lost 5 bases and the V segment lost 7 bases, leaving 11 bases of the junction unmatched. CDR1 SQVTM and CDR2 ANQGSEA come from the germline V gene. CDR3 length equals 16 residues. This CDR3 is CSARTSGGQPDNEQFF. The CDR3 DNA sequence: TGCAGCGCTCGGACTAGCGGGGGCCAACCGGACAATGAGCAGTTCTTC.

This clone appeared a few times. DNA of the CDR3: TGTGCCAGCAGCCCAACCCGGGACAGGGTTCGGGAGCAGTTCTTC. This sequence encodes CASSPTRDRVREQFF. The chain links TRBV7-3 to TRBJ2-1, with 9 bases that match TRBD1. V dropped 5 bases and J dropped 10; count of bases not matched to a gene: 12. This CDR3 has 15 residues. CDR1 and CDR2 (germline): SGHTA, FQGTGA.

The chain recombines TRBV30 with TRBJ1-4; TRBD1 matches at 9 bases. Germline V lookup: CDR1 GTSNPN, CDR2 SVGIG (reference sequence). J lost 10 bases, V lost 5 bases, and 8 bases had no gene match. The CDR3 loop spans 13 amino acids. CDR3 sequence reads: CAWATGGQGKLFF. The CDR3 DNA reads TGTGCCTGGGCGACAGGGGGGCAAGGAAAACTGTTTTTT.

The chain has TRBV6-1 and TRBJ1-2, with D maybe TRBD1 (5 bases). This CDR3 is 16 amino acids long. Germline loops: CDR1 MNHNS, CDR2 SASEGT. V gave up 2 bases and J gave up 4 bases, with 17 bases separating them. As DNA, the CDR3 is TGTGCCAGCAGTGAAAATTTTAGGGCAGGGATCTATGGCTACACCTTC. This encodes CASSENFRAGIYGYTF.

The sample holds a few counts of this clone. The J gene is TRBJ2-5, the V gene TRBV4-1; no clear D gene. Germline CDR1 and CDR2: MGHRA and YSYEKL. V was shortened by 1 base and J by 6 bases, with 9 bases between the two germline ends. CDR3 length: 13 residues. CDR3 coding DNA: TGCGCCAGCAGCCAAGTTGGGTTGAAGACCCAGTACTTC. Translated: CASSQVGLKTQYF.

The chain uses TRBV7-2 and TRBJ2-2; 7 positions match TRBD2. Germline lookup yields CDR1 SGHTA and CDR2 FQGNSA. There are 15 residues in the CDR3. With 5 bases clipped from V and 7 bases from J, the junction kept 10 bases outside the gene matches. The CDR3 nucleotides are TGTGCCAGCAGCCGCCCGGGGGGTCACCGCGGGGAGCTGTTTTTT. Translated: CASSRPGGHRGELFF.